This TCR beta chain is from a study of T cell responses to AZD1222 COVID-19 vaccine. Clones were read by immunoSEQ multiplex PCR, and TCRdb kept only the in-frame ones, dropping some. This sample has more than 50,000 clones, with 79% found just once. Trimming took off 8 bases at V and 7 bases at J, with 12 bases between the two ends. The CDR3 contains 13 residues. Germline V gene sequence: CDR1 SEHNR, CDR2 FQNEAQ (reference sequence). The count of this clone is one. This sample comprised peripheral blood, obtained on day 0 of MenACWY control vaccination. This sequence joins TRBV7-9 and TRBJ1-6; no definite D call. The receptor was derived from an adult in good health. Written as DNA, the CDR3 is TGTGCCAGCGCCCGGGAGGTCAATTCACCCCTCCACTTT. This sequence encodes CASAREVNSPLHF.